Listed here are 22 T cell receptor beta chains from one sample, sequenced in a study of T-cell reconstitution after alpha-beta-depleted transplantation in children. Molecular barcoding with unique molecular identifiers was used for the TCRbeta library. TCRdb re-called the PCR reads with MiXCR, one entry per CDR3 protein. The data contain hundreds of thousands of distinct CDR3 sequences, around an eighth of them seen just once; the ten biggest clones take up more than 5.5%. The sequenced sample was PBMCs from the stem cell graft donor, obtained from the stem cell graft. The source is a human donor who donated a stem cell graft to a child with combined immunodeficiency.

In its sample, this clonotype was seen many times. The chain uses TRBV12-3 or TRBV12-4 and TRBJ2-1; D is unclear. Trimming shortened V by 7 bases and J by 8 bases, and 15 bases separated the two germline ends. The CDR3 runs 13 residues. This CDR3 is CASTSRLRDEQFF. CDR3 nucleotides: TGTGCCAGCACCAGTCGATTGCGCGATGAGCAGTTCTTC.

This clonotype was seen ten or more times. One junction end does not reproduce the germline sequence, and a read error may be involved. The genes are TRBV7-9 and TRBJ2-7; possible D gene TRBD1, 6 bases. The CDR3 is 12 amino acids. Germline CDR1 and CDR2: SEHNR and FQNEAQ (reference sequence). The CDR3 is CASSSGQSFRRF. The CDR3 region has the DNA TGTGCCAGCAGCAGCGGACAGTCCTTCCGTCGCTTC.

This chain uses TRBV12-5 with TRBJ1-1; D not resolved. Trimming pared 2 bases from V and 0 bases from J, leaving 22 bases between. CDR1 is LGHNT and CDR2 is FRNRAP in the germline V gene. CDR3 length equals 19 residues. The CDR3 here is CASGLKRPGENLMNTEAFF. The CDR3 bases are TGTGCTAGTGGTTTGAAACGTCCAGGAGAAAACCTTATGAACACTGAAGCTTTCTTT.

This chain connects TRBV4-1 to TRBJ2-3; TRBD2 matches 7 bases. The CDR3 spans 15 residues. With V trimmed by 4 bases and J by 4 bases, 8 bases remained unmatched. Germline V gives CDR1 MGHRA, CDR2 YSYEKL. For the CDR3, the DNA is TGCGCCAGCAGCCTCGATGGGAGGGCGGCAGATACGCAGTATTTT. Amino acids: CASSLDGRAADTQYF.

This clonotype has only a few counts. The chain joins TRBV12-3 or TRBV12-4 to TRBJ2-1, with 8 bases that match TRBD2. CDR3 length: 15 residues. Unmatched junction bases numbered 14, after V lost 6 bases and J lost 10 bases. CDR3 DNA: TGTGCCAGCAGAATAGCGGGACCTACCGGAGGAGAGCAGTTCTTC. This translates into CASRIAGPTGGEQFF.

This rearrangement joins TRBV2 to TRBJ1-3; 9 bases match TRBD1. Germline trimming cut 9 bases from V and 2 bases from J; bases unmatched to any gene: 11. This CDR3 has 16 residues. Germline V CDR1 and CDR2: SNHLY, FYNNEI. The CDR3 sequence is CASWHRGLSPGNTIYF. The CDR3 DNA reads as TGTGCCAGTTGGCACAGGGGGCTTTCCCCTGGAAACACCATATATTTT.

This clonotype was detected a few times. The rearrangement uses TRBV7-9 and TRBJ2-7; D gene ambiguous. V was pared by 4 bases and J by 0 bases, with 13 bases between. The CDR3 has 15 residues. The germline CDR1 and CDR2 sequences are SEHNR and FQNEAQ (reference sequence). The CDR3 reads CASSYDTVGSYEQYF. Written as DNA, the CDR3 is TGTGCCAGCAGCTATGACACTGTTGGCTCCTACGAGCAGTACTTC.

The V call is TRBV19, the J call TRBJ2-2; D gene unclear. V was shortened by 2 bases and J by 0 bases, with 7 bases between the two germline ends. Germline V lookup: CDR1 LNHDA, CDR2 SQIVND (reference sequence). This CDR3 contains 15 residues. In DNA, the CDR3 is TGTGCCAGTAGTATAATGGGCACGAACACCGGGGAGCTGTTTTTT. Translation: CASSIMGTNTGELFF.

The CDR3 protein is CASSSPGTGMVEKLFF. The CDR3, as DNA: TGTGCCAGCAGTAGTCCCGGGACAGGGATGGTTGAAAAACTGTTTTTT. The chain is built from TRBV27 and TRBJ1-4, with 9 bases that match TRBD1. CDR1 and CDR2 from the germline V gene are MNHEY and SMNVEV (reference sequence). The CDR3 has 16 residues. V lost 5 bases to trimming and J lost 7 bases; unmatched junction nucleotides: 11.

The chain has TRBV29-1 and TRBJ2-5; 7 bases agree with TRBD1. V lost 5 bases and J lost 5; bases outside the gene matches: 11. The CDR3 sequence is 14 residues long. Germline values: CDR1 SQVTM, CDR2 ANQGSEA. CDR3 sequence reads: CSVQGGPRRETQYF. In nucleotides, the CDR3 is TGCAGCGTTCAAGGGGGCCCCAGGCGGGAGACCCAGTACTTC.

The chain joins TRBV6-1 to TRBJ1-4; D is unresolved. V was shortened by 6 bases and J by 5 bases, with 10 bases between the two germline ends. CDR1 is MNHNS and CDR2 is SASEGT in the germline V gene. The CDR3 contains 13 residues. The CDR3 nucleotides are TGTGCCAGCAGAGTACGTCTGAATGAAAAACTGTTTTTT. It is translated as CASRVRLNEKLFF.

This clonotype came up a few times. The V call is TRBV5-1, the J call TRBJ1-1; a weak D match, TRBD1 (5 bases). Trimming removed 4 bases from V and 8 bases from J, with 12 bases in between. From germline, CDR1 is SGHRS and CDR2 YFSETQ. The CDR3 totals 12 residues. The CDR3 nucleotides are TGCGCCAGCAGCCTGGTGGGGCCCGAAGCTTTCTTT. The encoded protein is CASSLVGPEAFF.

The chain recombines TRBV9 with TRBJ2-7; TRBD2 matches at 7 bases. The ends lost 3 bases at V and 0 bases at J; junction bases unmatched: 3. The CDR3 spans 14 residues. Germline V lookup: CDR1 SGDLS, CDR2 YYNGEE. The CDR3 DNA reads as TGTGCCAGCAGCGCTAGCGGAGCCTCCTACGAGCAGTACTTC. Translated: CASSASGASYEQYF.

Many counts were recorded for this clonotype. This sequence joins TRBV29-1 and TRBJ2-3; 7 bases are a match to TRBD2. V dropped 4 bases and J dropped 3; count of bases not matched to a gene: 13. Germline assignment: CDR1 SQVTM and CDR2 ANQGSEA. The CDR3 has 16 residues. Here the CDR3 reads CSVVSGRGTETDTQYF. The CDR3, as DNA: TGCAGCGTTGTTTCGGGGAGGGGCACCGAAACAGATACGCAGTATTTT.

The rearrangement uses TRBV18 and TRBJ1-4; D is ambiguous. CDR1 KGHSH and CDR2 LQKENI come from the germline V gene. The V end lost 2 bases, the J end lost 6 bases, and 10 bases lay between the germline ends. The CDR3 spans 14 residues. In DNA, the CDR3 is TGTGCCAGCTCACCATTCCCGGAGGATGAAAAACTGTTTTTT. Translation: CASSPFPEDEKLFF.

This clonotype was picked up a small number of times. The chain joins TRBV7-9 to TRBJ2-2; the D is unclear. Looked up from germline, CDR1 is SEHNR and CDR2 is FQNEAQ (reference sequence). V lost 0 bases, J lost 0 bases, and 11 bases lay in between. This CDR3 contains 17 residues. The CDR3 is CASSLALVPANTGELFF. The CDR3 DNA follows: TGTGCCAGCAGCTTAGCGTTGGTCCCTGCGAACACCGGGGAGCTGTTTTTT.

This chain connects TRBV5-1 to TRBJ1-1; 9 bases line up with TRBD1. The CDR3 is 16 residues long. Germline V gives CDR1 SGHRS, CDR2 YFSETQ. V shed 3 bases, J shed 3 bases, and the junction held 9 bases outside the gene matches. CDR3 amino acids: CASSWAGGQGDTEAFF. The CDR3 region has the DNA TGCGCCAGCAGCTGGGCCGGGGGACAGGGAGACACTGAAGCTTTCTTT.

J is TRBJ2-2 and V is TRBV12-3 or TRBV12-4, with D perhaps TRBD1 or TRBD2 (7 bases each). The CDR3 is 17 amino acids. Trimming stripped 2 bases from V and 8 bases from J, with 21 bases between. The CDR3 is CASSLTFWGGGEGELFF. CDR3 in DNA: TGTGCCAGCAGTTTAACTTTCTGGGGAGGGGGCGAAGGGGAGCTGTTTTTT.

This clonotype was detected ten times or more. The gene calls are TRBV12-3 or TRBV12-4 and TRBJ1-5; no firm D call. With 3 bases removed from V and 6 bases from J, the gap between germline ends came to 6 bases. This CDR3 spans 12 amino acids. CDR3 DNA sequence: TGTGCCAGCAGTTTTCTCGGTCAGCCCCAGCATTTT. This encodes CASSFLGQPQHF.

This clonotype was counted many times. The genes are TRBV13 and TRBJ2-5; D possibly corresponds to TRBD2 (6 bases). V was clipped by 4 bases and J by 5 bases, with 23 bases between them. Germline lookup yields CDR1 PRHDT and CDR2 FYEKMQ (reference sequence). The CDR3 has 17 amino acids. Here the CDR3 DNA reads TGTGCCAGCAGCTCCAACACAGAGGCGGGACTTAGGGAGACCCAGTACTTC. Residues: CASSSNTEAGLRETQYF.

This clonotype appeared many times. The J gene is TRBJ2-1, the V gene TRBV6-2 or TRBV6-3, with TRBD2 identical over 7 bases. Unmatched junction bases numbered 26, after V lost 7 bases and J lost 8 bases. Germline V lookup: CDR1 MNHEY, CDR2 SVGEGT. CDR3 size: 19 residues. This CDR3 reads CASTPIRPSSGIGFHEQFF. CDR3 sequence (DNA): TGTGCCAGCACCCCGATAAGACCGTCAAGCGGGATTGGATTCCATGAGCAGTTCTTC.

The chain couples TRBV2 to TRBJ2-1; TRBD2 agrees at 15 bases. The ends lost 5 bases at V and 0 bases at J; junction bases unmatched: 5. The CDR3 totals 18 residues. The germline V gene has CDR1 SNHLY and CDR2 FYNNEI. The CDR3: CASSSGTSGGSSYNEQFF. CDR3 sequence (DNA): TGTGCCAGCAGTTCCGGGACTAGCGGGGGGAGCTCCTACAATGAGCAGTTCTTC. The whole variable domain, remainder taken from reference TRBV2 and TRBJ2-1, is EPEVTQTPSHQVTQMGQEVILRCVPISNHLYFYWYRQILGQKVEFLVSFYNNEISEKSEIFDDQFSVERPDGSNFTLKIRSTKLEDSAMYFCASSSGTSGGSSYNEQFFGPGTRLTVL.